The 29 T cell receptor beta chains in this list originate from one sample, sequenced in a study of cytomegalovirus exposure and HLA in healthy donors. The PCR ran on 60 Vbeta and 13 Jbeta primers. The data were produced by immunoSEQ multiplex PCR, yet TCRdb's version contains in-frame clones alone and is incomplete. The profile shows some 96,000 clones, 60% to 75% of them singletons. Sequencing was carried out using PBMCs. Receptors were obtained from a man in his sixties in good health and CMV-seronegative.

DNA for the CDR3: TGTGCCAGCAGCTTAGGTCAGTCCCCCTACAATGAGCAGTTCTTC. Protein product: CASSLGQSPYNEQFF. The chain links TRBV7-9 to TRBJ2-1; D unresolved. Trimming took off 1 base at V and 2 bases at J, with 9 bases between the two ends. Germline values: CDR1 SEHNR, CDR2 FQNEAQ (reference sequence). The CDR3 covers 15 residues.

J is TRBJ1-5 and V is TRBV7-2; TRBD1 matches at 8 bases. This CDR3 region has 14 residues. V lost 3 bases to trimming and J lost 6 bases; unmatched junction nucleotides: 4. The V gene's germline CDR1 is SGHTA and CDR2 FQGNSA. Written as DNA, the CDR3 is TGTGCCAGCAGCTTCGCAGGGGGCGGTCAGCCCCAGCATTTT. This sequence encodes CASSFAGGGQPQHF.

The chain couples TRBV28 to TRBJ2-7, with TRBD2 identical over 7 bases. There are 19 residues in the CDR3. With 5 bases clipped from V and 2 bases from J, the junction kept 21 bases outside the gene matches. Germline CDR1 and CDR2: MDHEN and SYDVKM. The CDR3: CASSETMGGKGRTTYEQYF. As DNA, the CDR3 is TGTGCCAGCAGTGAAACTATGGGGGGGAAGGGGCGGACCACCTACGAGCAGTACTTC.

V is TRBV27 and J is TRBJ2-7; maybe TRBD2 (6 bases). Germline values: CDR1 MNHEY, CDR2 SMNVEV (reference sequence). V was trimmed by 3 bases and J by 6 bases, leaving 18 bases between them. The CDR3 extends over 15 amino acids. CDR3 coding DNA: TGTGCCAGCAGTTTTCTCACATTAGGAGGGACCGAGCAGTACTTC. Translation: CASSFLTLGGTEQYF.

CDR3 nucleotide sequence: TGTGCCAGCAGCTTGGTTAGGGGGTCCACTGAAGCTTTCTTT. Translation gives CASSLVRGSTEAFF. This rearrangement joins TRBV5-4 to TRBJ1-1; possible D gene TRBD1, 6 bases. Germline V gives CDR1 SGHNT, CDR2 YYREEE (reference sequence). This CDR3 is built from 14 residues. Trimming pared 0 bases from V and 4 bases from J, leaving 10 bases between.

As concerns this clone: This sample also contains other DNA sequences that code for the same CDR3. The chain couples TRBV19 to TRBJ2-3; the match to TRBD2 covers 10 bases. The CDR3 contains 15 residues. Germline trimming cut 1 base from V and 3 bases from J; bases unmatched to any gene: 1. Looked up from germline, CDR1 is LNHDA and CDR2 is SQIVND (reference sequence). CDR3 in amino acids: CASSIGTSGTDTQYF. In DNA, the CDR3 is TGTGCCAGTAGTATAGGGACTAGCGGAACAGATACGCAGTATTTT.

The chain joins TRBV2 to TRBJ1-1; weak D call: TRBD1 (6 bases). Germline V gives CDR1 SNHLY, CDR2 FYNNEI. This CDR3 is built from 14 residues. Trimming left V 4 bases short and J 1 base short, with 10 bases between. CDR3 sequence reads: CASSGRTANTEAFF. In DNA, the CDR3 is TGTGCCAGCAGTGGGCGGACAGCGAACACTGAAGCTTTCTTT.

The V gene is TRBV14, the J gene TRBJ2-7, with 7 bases that match TRBD1. The CDR3 totals 15 residues. With 3 bases clipped from V and 2 bases from J, the junction kept 7 bases outside the gene matches. The germline gives CDR1 SGHDN, CDR2 FVKESK. This CDR3 reads CASSHQGVWAYEQYF. The CDR3 nucleotides are TGTGCCAGCAGCCACCAGGGGGTATGGGCCTACGAGCAGTACTTC.

J is TRBJ1-1 and V is TRBV27; D possibly corresponds to TRBD1 (6 bases). CDR1 and CDR2 from the germline V gene are MNHEY and SMNVEV (reference sequence). V was clipped by 8 bases and J by 4 bases, with 8 bases between them. This CDR3 has 11 amino acids. CDR3 bases: TGTGCCAGCTCCAGGGGCACTGAAGCTTTCTTT. As protein: CASSRGTEAFF.

The chain carries TRBV6-1 and TRBJ2-1, with 9 bases lining up with TRBD1. CDR1 and CDR2 (germline): MNHNS, SASEGT. The CDR3 length is 14 residues. The junction had 6 bases not matched to a gene; V was cut back by 5 bases and J by 7 bases. DNA for the CDR3: TGTGCCAGCAGTTTAGACAGGGGGGATAATGAGCAGTTCTTC. Translation gives CASSLDRGDNEQFF.

V gene TRBV5-4 combines with J gene TRBJ1-3, with D hard to call. The CDR3 is made up of 15 amino acids. Germline CDR1 is SGHNT and CDR2 is YYREEE (reference sequence). With 8 bases removed from V and 0 bases from J, the gap between germline ends came to 15 bases. For the CDR3, the DNA is TGTGCCAGTCATAATGGACTGACCTCTGGAAACACCATATATTTT. Its translation: CASHNGLTSGNTIYF.

The chain employs TRBV19 and TRBJ1-1; tentative D call: TRBD1 (6 bases). V gave up 6 bases and J gave up 4 bases, with 15 bases separating them. Germline-derived CDR1 and CDR2 are LNHDA and SQIVND (reference sequence). The CDR3 covers 14 residues. The CDR3 nucleotides read TGTGCCAGTAGCCAACAGGGCTCTGGCACTGAAGCTTTCTTT. It codes for CASSQQGSGTEAFF. The whole variable domain, remainder taken from reference TRBV19 and TRBJ1-1, is DGGITQSPKYLFRKEGQNVTLSCEQNLNHDAMYWYRQDPGQGLRLIYYSQIVNDFQKGDIAEGYSVSREKKESFPLTVTSAQKNPTAFYLCASSQQGSGTEAFFGQGTRLTVV.

The V gene is TRBV5-1, the J gene TRBJ2-3, with D maybe TRBD1 (6 bases). Between the trimmed V and J ends, which lost 3 bases and 8 bases, there was a span of 16 bases. Germline CDR1 and CDR2: SGHRS and YFSETQ. This CDR3 contains 14 residues. CDR3 nucleotide sequence: TGCGCCAGCAGCTCGGACAGTTTACCCTCTACGCAGTATTTT. It encodes CASSSDSLPSTQYF.

This chain links TRBV5-5 with TRBJ1-1; 8 bases line up with TRBD1. V was pared by 2 bases and J by 6 bases, with 12 bases of the junction left unmatched. CDR1 is SGHKS, CDR2 YYEKEE, per germline (reference sequence). This CDR3 comprises 16 residues. DNA for the CDR3: TGTGCCAGCAGCTTATTCGCTACAGGGGGGAGGTCTGAAGCTTTCTTT. Translated: CASSLFATGGRSEAFF.

The genes are TRBV27 and TRBJ2-7; a possible D gene is TRBD1 (5 bases). The V end lost 5 bases, the J end lost 4 bases, and 18 bases lay between the germline ends. From germline, CDR1 is MNHEY and CDR2 SMNVEV (reference sequence). The CDR3 length is 15 residues. The CDR3 region is CASSRQLANWYEQYF. In DNA, the CDR3 is TGTGCCAGCAGTAGACAGTTGGCAAACTGGTACGAGCAGTACTTC.

This chain links TRBV9 with TRBJ2-5, with TRBD2 matching 7 bases. The CDR3 totals 13 residues. Germline-derived CDR1 and CDR2 are SGDLS and YYNGEE. The V and J ends lost 1 base and 5 bases, in that order; junction bases with no gene match: 2. In nucleotides, the CDR3 is TGTGCCAGCAGCGTATTGGGGGGGGAGACCCAGTACTTC. Its translation is CASSVLGGETQYF.

This clone showed up just a few times. The V call is TRBV6-5, the J call TRBJ1-4, with D possibly matching TRBD1 (6 bases). The V and J ends lost 6 bases and 6 bases respectively, with 14 bases between them. Germline V lookup: CDR1 MNHEY, CDR2 SVGAGI. The CDR3 covers 14 residues. The CDR3 DNA reads TGTGCCAGCAGCCGCGGACAGAGCGATGAAAAACTGTTTTTT. It codes for CASSRGQSDEKLFF.

This clone was recorded only once. V usage is TRBV7-6 and J usage is TRBJ2-1, with unresolved D. Germline loops: CDR1 SGHVS, CDR2 FNYEAQ. V was clipped by 5 bases and J by 8 bases, with 10 bases between them. The CDR3 is 12 residues long. CDR3 nucleotides: TGTGCCAGCAGCCGGAGTAACGATGAGCAGTTCTTC. Protein sequence: CASSRSNDEQFF.

The V gene is TRBV18, the J gene TRBJ2-7, with D tentatively TRBD2 (5 bases). Germline lookup yields CDR1 KGHSH and CDR2 LQKENI. The CDR3 has 13 residues. The V end lost 6 bases, the J end lost 5 bases, and 14 bases lay between the germline ends. CDR3 sequence reads: CASSPKGGNEQYF. The CDR3 DNA sequence: TGTGCCAGCTCTCCTAAAGGAGGCAACGAGCAGTACTTC.

J is TRBJ1-5 and V is TRBV6-1; D may be TRBD1 (5 bases). The CDR3 is made up of 13 amino acids. Germline V gene lookup returns CDR1 MNHNS and CDR2 SASEGT. V was cut by 6 bases and J by 4 bases, with 10 bases left in between. The CDR3 nucleotides read TGTGCCAGCAGGCGGGGGGAAAATCAGCCCCAGCATTTT. As protein: CASRRGENQPQHF.

The V gene is TRBV6-4, the J gene TRBJ1-1; the D gene is possibly TRBD1 (6 bases). Trimming took 7 bases from V and 8 from J, leaving 17 bases between them. The CDR3 runs 13 residues. Germline-derived CDR1 and CDR2 are MRHNA and SNTAGT. The CDR3 DNA is TGTGCCAGCAACTACAGGGAACACGCCGAAGCTTTCTTT. Amino acids: CASNYREHAEAFF.

This clone has a handful of counts. V usage is TRBV6-5 and J usage is TRBJ1-2, with D hard to call. Germline V CDR1 and CDR2: MNHEY, SVGAGI. CDR3 length: 14 residues. Trimming removed 0 bases from V and 5 bases from J, with 10 bases in between. The CDR3 is CASSYSLQTYGYTF. The CDR3 coding sequence is TGTGCCAGCAGTTACTCTCTGCAGACTTATGGCTACACCTTC.

The V gene is TRBV11-2, the J gene TRBJ2-7, with TRBD2 identical over 11 bases. With 6 bases clipped from V and 0 bases from J, the junction kept 7 bases outside the gene matches. The CDR3 spans 16 residues. The germline V gene encodes CDR1 SGHAT and CDR2 FQNNGV. CDR3 protein: CASRRSSGGNSYEQYF. The CDR3 DNA follows: TGTGCCAGCAGACGATCTAGCGGGGGGAACTCCTACGAGCAGTACTTC. Filled out from reference TRBV11-2 and TRBJ2-7, the complete variable domain reads EAGVAQSPRYKIIEKRQSVAFWCNPISGHATLYWYQQILGQGPKLLIQFQNNGVVDDSQLPKDRFSAERLKGVDSTLKIQPAKLEDSAVYLCASRRSSGGNSYEQYFGPGTRLTVT.

CDR3: CATSRVTGGDTEAFF. The CDR3 DNA reads as TGTGCCACCAGCAGAGTGACAGGGGGGGACACTGAAGCTTTCTTT. The V gene is TRBV15, the J gene TRBJ1-1; 9 bases are a match to TRBD1. Germline CDR1 and CDR2: LNHNV and YYDKDF (reference sequence). J gave up 3 bases and V 1 base, and 3 bases lay outside the gene matches. The CDR3 contains 15 residues.

V and J are TRBV28 and TRBJ1-2, with D unclear. CDR3 length: 14 residues. Germline lookup yields CDR1 MDHEN and CDR2 SYDVKM. The germline V and J ends were trimmed by 10 bases and 0 bases, with 15 bases remaining between them. The CDR3, as DNA: TGTGCCACCGCGCCGGGAGGAGCTAACTATGGCTACACCTTC. It translates to CATAPGGANYGYTF.

The gene calls are TRBV5-4 and TRBJ1-1, with 7 positions matching TRBD1. Germline CDR1 and CDR2: SGHNT and YYREEE (reference sequence). The trim removed 0 bases at V and 4 bases at J, leaving 9 bases unmatched. The CDR3 is 16 residues long. The CDR3 sequence: CASSLDRGPRGTEAFF. The CDR3 nucleotides read TGTGCCAGCAGCTTGGACAGGGGCCCACGCGGCACTGAAGCTTTCTTT.

This chain uses TRBV2 with TRBJ2-7; D gene unclear. Trimming removed 8 bases at V and 5 bases at J, with 16 bases between. The length of the CDR3 is 13 residues. The germline gives CDR1 SNHLY, CDR2 FYNNEI. The CDR3 here is CASVPAPENEQYF. In DNA, the CDR3 is TGTGCCAGCGTTCCGGCGCCGGAGAACGAGCAGTACTTC.

The J gene is TRBJ1-1, the V gene TRBV29-1; 7 bases match TRBD1. The CDR3 contains 14 residues. With V trimmed by 6 bases and J by 3 bases, 10 bases remained unmatched. The germline V gene has CDR1 SQVTM and CDR2 ANQGSEA. The CDR3, as DNA: TGCAGCGTAGACAGGGCCCTTACGGACACTGAAGCTTTCTTT. This translates into CSVDRALTDTEAFF.

The J gene is TRBJ2-7, the V gene TRBV18; the match to TRBD1 covers 9 bases. Losses at the gene ends were 4 bases for V and 3 bases for J; bases not matched to a gene: 7. Germline V lookup: CDR1 KGHSH, CDR2 LQKENI. The CDR3 has 15 amino acids. CDR3 region: CASSLSTGGIYEQYF. The CDR3 DNA sequence: TGTGCCAGCTCACTTTCGACAGGGGGTATCTACGAGCAGTACTTC.